Each of the 32 T cell receptor beta chains below was sequenced from the same sample in a study of OX40 agonist ivuxolimab in advanced cancers. The protocol was immunoSEQ multiplex PCR, while the TCRdb copy is restricted to in-frame clones and leaves out a portion. This sample yields about 16,000 clones, of which approximately 84% are seen a single time; around 72% belongs to the top ten. The sequencing used CD4+ or CD8+ T cells sorted from blood, collected in a trial of the OX40 agonist ivuxolimab. The receptors were sampled from an adult with an advanced solid tumor such as melanoma, head and neck, liver or kidney cancer.

This chain links TRBV5-6 with TRBJ2-7; D might be TRBD2 (6 bases). V lost 0 bases and J lost 2, with 15 bases in between. This CDR3 contains 16 residues. Germline lookup yields CDR1 SGHDT and CDR2 YYEEEE. CDR3 sequence (DNA): TGTGCCAGCAGCTTGGGGGGAAGACTAGATCCCTACGAGCAGTACTTC. This gives the protein CASSLGGRLDPYEQYF.

A word on this clone: This sample also contains other DNA sequences that code for the same CDR3. This chain uses TRBV27 with TRBJ2-7, with TRBD1 matching 7 bases. From germline, CDR1 is MNHEY and CDR2 SMNVEV (reference sequence). The CDR3 covers 14 residues. With V trimmed by 2 bases and J by 4 bases, 5 bases remained unmatched. In DNA form, the CDR3 reads TGTGCCAGCAGTTTAGCAGGGGGTGGTTACGAGCAGTACTTC. Translated, it gives CASSLAGGGYEQYF.

This chain joins TRBV30 and TRBJ2-7; maybe TRBD1 (6 bases). V shed 5 bases and J shed 3 bases, with 14 bases lying between them. CDR3 size: 13 residues. Germline CDR1 is GTSNPN and CDR2 is SVGIG (reference sequence). The CDR3, as DNA: TGTGCCTGGGCGACAGGTACGAACTACGAGCAGTACTTC. Protein sequence: CAWATGTNYEQYF.

This clone was seen only once. V and J are TRBV19 and TRBJ1-5; 7 bases align to TRBD1. Per germline, CDR1 LNHDA and CDR2 SQIVND (reference sequence). The V segment lost 6 bases and the J segment 5 bases; nucleotides outside the gene matches: 10. The CDR3 extends over 15 amino acids. The CDR3 nucleotides read TGTGCCAGTAGCCTAGACAGGGAAGGGGATCAGCCCCAGCATTTT. Residues: CASSLDREGDQPQHF.

This chain joins TRBV23-1 and TRBJ2-1; D may be TRBD1 or TRBD2 (5 bases each). TRBV23-1 is designated an ORF whose function remains uncertain. Trimming took off 4 bases at V and 8 bases at J, with 21 bases between the two ends. The CDR3 is 16 residues long. CDR3 bases: TGCGCCAGCAGTCCCTCGCGGCCCCTGGGGGAATATGAGCAGTTCTTC. Protein product: CASSPSRPLGEYEQFF.

The rearrangement links TRBV7-9 to TRBJ2-2; 9 bases are shared with TRBD2. The ends lost 5 bases at V and 1 base at J; junction bases unmatched: 5. Germline loops: CDR1 SEHNR, CDR2 FQNEAQ (reference sequence). The CDR3 runs to 16 residues. CDR3 nucleotide sequence: TGTGCCAGCAGCCCGAAGACTAGCGGGAACACCGGGGAGCTGTTTTTT. This codes for CASSPKTSGNTGELFF.

This clone was seen a few times. The gene calls are TRBV30 and TRBJ2-7, with no clear D. The CDR3 contains 11 residues. Germline CDR1 and CDR2: GTSNPN and SVGIG (reference sequence). V was clipped by 4 bases and J by 7 bases, with 11 bases between them. CDR3: CAWKPVREQYF. CDR3 coding DNA: TGTGCCTGGAAGCCCGTGAGGGAGCAGTACTTC.

The chain carries TRBV19 and TRBJ2-7; perhaps TRBD2 as D (5 bases). V lost 4 bases, J lost 2 bases, and 15 bases lay in between. Germline loops: CDR1 LNHDA, CDR2 SQIVND (reference sequence). The CDR3 is 15 residues long. The CDR3 DNA sequence: TGTGCCAGTAGTACCCCACCGGGGATCGCCTACGAGCAGTACTTC. Amino acid sequence: CASSTPPGIAYEQYF.

This chain connects TRBV7-9 to TRBJ2-5, with D unresolved. V shed 5 bases and J shed 0 bases, with 10 bases lying between them. From germline, CDR1 is SEHNR and CDR2 FQNEAQ (reference sequence). The CDR3 is 14 residues long. DNA for the CDR3: TGTGCCAGCAGCCCCGACCCGGACCAAGAGACCCAGTACTTC. It specifies CASSPDPDQETQYF. Filled out from reference TRBV7-9 and TRBJ2-5, the complete variable domain reads DTGVSQNPRHKITKRGQNVTFRCDPISEHNRLYWYRQTLGQGPEFLTYFQNEAQLEKSRLLSDRFSAERPKGSFSTLEIQRTEQGDSAMYLCASSPDPDQETQYFGPGTRLLVL.

This clone was found a few times. The chain is built from TRBV4-3 and TRBJ1-1; no definite D call. Trimming shortened V by 6 bases and J by 5 bases, and 13 bases separated the two germline ends. The CDR3 contains 13 residues. Per germline, CDR1 LGHNA and CDR2 YSLEER. In nucleotides, the CDR3 is TGCGCCAGCAGTCTAGGAGGGAGTACTGAAGCTTTCTTT. Protein: CASSLGGSTEAFF.

The chain employs TRBV5-6 and TRBJ2-2; the match to TRBD1 covers 9 bases. CDR3 length equals 15 residues. V lost 2 bases, J lost 6 bases, and 5 bases stayed unmatched. Germline assignment: CDR1 SGHDT and CDR2 YYEEEE. CDR3 residues: CASSFGTGSSGELFF. The CDR3 DNA sequence: TGTGCCAGCAGCTTCGGGACAGGGAGCTCCGGGGAGCTGTTTTTT.

V usage is TRBV2 and J usage is TRBJ1-2; possibly TRBD1 for D (5 bases). CDR3 length: 17 residues. The germline V gene has CDR1 SNHLY and CDR2 FYNNEI. The V end lost 4 bases, the J end lost 3 bases, and 21 bases lay between the germline ends. DNA for the CDR3: TGTGCCAGCAGTGCCGACTCAGGGAGTCTTCGCGACTATGGCTACACCTTC. It is translated as CASSADSGSLRDYGYTF.

The chain recombines TRBV7-6 with TRBJ2-5, with TRBD2 as a possible D gene (5 bases). In germline, CDR1 is SGHVS, CDR2 FNYEAQ. This CDR3 is built from 18 residues. With 1 base removed from V and 2 bases from J, the gap between germline ends came to 20 bases. The CDR3 reads CASSLVEPAGAPQETQYF. Written as DNA, the CDR3 is TGTGCCAGCAGCTTAGTCGAGCCGGCGGGCGCACCTCAAGAGACCCAGTACTTC.

This chain connects TRBV11-2 to TRBJ2-3; TRBD2 aligns across 8 bases. Germline CDR1 SGHAT, CDR2 FQNNGV. The V segment lost 5 bases and the J segment 0 bases; nucleotides outside the gene matches: 7. This CDR3 has 16 amino acids. The CDR3 DNA reads TGTGCCAGCAGCCGGGAGGGCCGCCTGAGCACAGATACGCAGTATTTT. Its translation is CASSREGRLSTDTQYF.

V gene TRBV6-5 combines with J gene TRBJ2-5; 9 bases are shared with TRBD2. Germline CDR1 is MNHEY and CDR2 is SVGAGI. Germline trimming cut 5 bases from V and 5 bases from J; bases unmatched to any gene: 9. The CDR3 extends over 15 amino acids. The CDR3 DNA sequence: TGTGCCAGCAGTCTCGCGGGGGGGCCCACCGAGACCCAGTACTTC. This gives the protein CASSLAGGPTETQYF.

The V and J genes are TRBV19 and TRBJ2-7; a possible D gene is TRBD1 (6 bases). The V end was cut by 0 bases, the J end by 2 bases, with 8 bases between. Per the germline V gene, CDR1 is LNHDA and CDR2 is SQIVND (reference sequence). CDR3 length: 14 residues. The DNA of the CDR3 is TGTGCCAGTAGTATAGAGGACAGTGCCTACGAGCAGTACTTC. The encoded protein is CASSIEDSAYEQYF.

The chain combines TRBV7-9 with TRBJ2-3; the match to TRBD2 covers 8 bases. CDR1 SEHNR and CDR2 FQNEAQ come from the germline V gene (reference sequence). Trimming removed 3 bases from V and 4 bases from J; junction bases left unmatched: 6. CDR3 length: 15 residues. Here the CDR3 reads CASSFDGRAADTQYF. The CDR3 DNA reads TGTGCCAGCAGCTTCGACGGGAGGGCCGCAGATACGCAGTATTTT.

This clone was seen more than once but under ten times. V and J are TRBV7-2 and TRBJ1-2, with D uncertain. Germline V gene data show CDR1 as SGHTA and CDR2 as FQGNSA. V lost 1 base and J 7 bases, leaving 10 bases between the germline ends. CDR3 length equals 13 residues. Here the CDR3 DNA reads TGTGCCAGCAGCTTAGGGTTCGGGGTTGGCTACACCTTC. Its protein product is CASSLGFGVGYTF.

The rearrangement joins TRBV7-2 to TRBJ1-5; D not certain. Germline V lookup: CDR1 SGHTA, CDR2 FQGNSA. There are 15 residues in the CDR3. The V gene lost 2 bases and the J gene lost 2 bases, with 10 bases spanning the gap. As DNA, the CDR3 is TGTGCCAGCAGCTTACTAGGGAATGGCAATCAGCCCCAGCATTTT. Translating gives CASSLLGNGNQPQHF.

The chain couples TRBV28 to TRBJ2-5, with 14 bases identical to TRBD2. Looked up from germline, CDR1 is MDHEN and CDR2 is SYDVKM. With V trimmed by 5 bases and J by 5 bases, 4 bases remained unmatched. The CDR3 is 15 amino acids. The CDR3 nucleotides read TGTGCCAGCAGTACAGGACTAGCGGGAGGTGAGACCCAGTACTTC. Its protein product is CASSTGLAGGETQYF.

This clone has only a few counts. The chain joins TRBV2 to TRBJ2-2, with TRBD1 matching 9 bases. The CDR3 is 17 amino acids. V lost 4 bases and J lost 4; bases outside the gene matches: 10. Germline V gives CDR1 SNHLY, CDR2 FYNNEI. The CDR3 loop is CASSGPQDRGGTGELFF. The CDR3 DNA follows: TGTGCCAGCAGTGGCCCCCAGGACAGGGGAGGCACCGGGGAGCTGTTTTTT.

The chain recombines TRBV4-3 with TRBJ2-2; TRBD1 aligns across 9 bases. V lost 2 bases, J lost 7 bases, and 8 bases stayed unmatched. Germline CDR1 and CDR2: LGHNA and YSLEER. The CDR3 spans 16 residues. The CDR3 sequence: CASSQWLQGAGGELFF. The DNA for the CDR3 is TGCGCCAGCAGCCAATGGTTACAGGGGGCCGGCGGGGAGCTGTTTTTT.

The V and J genes are TRBV4-3 and TRBJ1-1; D remains unclear. This CDR3 contains 14 residues. Trimming removed 0 bases from V and 1 base from J, with 6 bases in between. CDR1 LGHNA and CDR2 YSLEER come from the germline V gene. CDR3 nucleotide sequence: TGCGCCAGCAGCCAAGACCTTAGGAACACTGAAGCTTTCTTT. It specifies CASSQDLRNTEAFF.

J is TRBJ2-3 and V is TRBV9, with a weak D call TRBD1 (5 bases). The CDR3 is made up of 16 amino acids. Germline values: CDR1 SGDLS, CDR2 YYNGEE. V dropped 0 bases and J dropped 4 bases, with 15 bases sitting between them. The CDR3 region has the DNA TGTGCCAGCAGCGTAGATCCGCTCCAACAGGCAGATACGCAGTATTTT. It translates to CASSVDPLQQADTQYF.

The rearrangement joins TRBV7-9 to TRBJ1-1, with no clear D. This CDR3 has 13 amino acids. Germline loops: CDR1 SEHNR, CDR2 FQNEAQ (reference sequence). V lost 3 bases to trimming and J lost 1 base, with 6 bases between them. The CDR3 region is CASSFGENTEAFF. In nucleotides, the CDR3 is TGTGCCAGCAGCTTCGGAGAGAACACTGAAGCTTTCTTT.

This clone was picked up a small number of times. The genes are TRBV11-2 and TRBJ2-1; the D gene is possibly TRBD2 (5 bases). This CDR3 contains 19 residues. Germline V CDR1 and CDR2: SGHAT, FQNNGV. The V gene lost 0 bases and the J gene lost 5 bases, with 23 bases spanning the gap. The CDR3 sequence is CASSLDSPLRTRVNNEQFF. The CDR3, as DNA: TGTGCCAGCAGCTTAGATTCCCCTTTACGAACGCGGGTCAACAATGAGCAGTTCTTC.

V usage is TRBV7-9 and J usage is TRBJ2-7; a possible D gene is TRBD2 (5 bases). Germline V lookup: CDR1 SEHNR, CDR2 FQNEAQ (reference sequence). The CDR3 is 14 residues long. The V and J ends lost 1 base and 2 bases respectively, with 9 bases between them. CDR3 in DNA: TGTGCCAGCAGCTTAGGTGGGAGCGCCTACGAGCAGTACTTC. It specifies CASSLGGSAYEQYF.

The rearrangement links TRBV19 to TRBJ2-7; D unresolved. Germline loops: CDR1 LNHDA, CDR2 SQIVND (reference sequence). The CDR3 consists of 12 residues. V lost 3 bases to trimming and J lost 2 bases, with 5 bases between them. CDR3 sequence (DNA): TGTGCCAGTAGTATGGGCACCTACGAGCAGTACTTC. It translates to CASSMGTYEQYF.

The chain has TRBV7-6 and TRBJ2-3; either TRBD1 or TRBD2 may supply D (7 bases each). The CDR3 has 14 residues. Per germline, CDR1 SGHVS and CDR2 FNYEAQ. The V end was cut by 5 bases, the J end by 5 bases, with 14 bases between. In nucleotides, the CDR3 is TGTGCCAGCAGCCGTCAGGGGGGGGGAGATACGCAGTATTTT. Translated, it gives CASSRQGGGDTQYF.

The chain combines TRBV18 with TRBJ2-1, with 9 positions matching TRBD2. The CDR3 is 15 residues long. Germline V gene data show CDR1 as KGHSH and CDR2 as LQKENI. J was trimmed by 4 bases and V by 7 bases; bases with no gene match: 8. The CDR3 DNA follows: TGTGCCAGCTTTTTGCTAGCGGGGTTATACAATGAGCAGTTCTTC. It is translated as CASFLLAGLYNEQFF.

V is TRBV5-1 and J is TRBJ2-7; 13 nucleotides match TRBD2. The trim removed 0 bases at V and 5 bases at J, leaving 2 bases unmatched. CDR1 and CDR2 (germline): SGHRS, YFSETQ. This CDR3 spans 15 amino acids. CDR3 protein: CASSLVGLAGDEQYF. DNA for the CDR3: TGCGCCAGCAGCTTGGTAGGACTAGCGGGAGACGAGCAGTACTTC.

The rearrangement uses TRBV27 and TRBJ1-2; D may be TRBD1 (5 bases). The CDR3 spans 14 residues. The germline gives CDR1 MNHEY, CDR2 SMNVEV (reference sequence). Deletions cut 0 bases from V and 2 bases from J, with 7 bases between. CDR3 nucleotide sequence: TGTGCCAGCAGTTTATCGCCAGGGAACTATGGCTACACCTTC. This codes for CASSLSPGNYGYTF.